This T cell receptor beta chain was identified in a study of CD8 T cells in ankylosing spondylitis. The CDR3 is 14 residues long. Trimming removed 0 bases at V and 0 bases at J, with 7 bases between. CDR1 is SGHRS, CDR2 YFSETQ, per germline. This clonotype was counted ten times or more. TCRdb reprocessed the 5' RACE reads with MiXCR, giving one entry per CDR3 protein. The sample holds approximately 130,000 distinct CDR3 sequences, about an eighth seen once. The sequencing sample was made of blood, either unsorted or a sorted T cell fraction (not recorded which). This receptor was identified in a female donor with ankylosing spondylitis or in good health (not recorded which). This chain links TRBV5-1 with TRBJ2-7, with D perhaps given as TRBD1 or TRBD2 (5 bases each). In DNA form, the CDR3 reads TGCGCCAGCAGCTTGGTTGGGGGCTCCTACGAGCAGTACTTC. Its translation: CASSLVGGSYEQYF.